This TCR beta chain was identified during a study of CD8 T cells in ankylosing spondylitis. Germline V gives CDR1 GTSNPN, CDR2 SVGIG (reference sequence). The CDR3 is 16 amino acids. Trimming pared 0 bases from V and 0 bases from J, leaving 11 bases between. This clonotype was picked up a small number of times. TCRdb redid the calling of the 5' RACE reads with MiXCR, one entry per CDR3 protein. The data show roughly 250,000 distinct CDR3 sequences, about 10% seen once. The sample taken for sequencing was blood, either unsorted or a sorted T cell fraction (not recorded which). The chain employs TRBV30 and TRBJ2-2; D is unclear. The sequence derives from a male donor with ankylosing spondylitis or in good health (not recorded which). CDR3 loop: CAWSVDRGSNTGELFF. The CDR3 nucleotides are TGTGCCTGGAGTGTAGACCGCGGTTCGAACACCGGGGAGCTGTTTTTT.